Below are 21 T cell receptor beta chains sequenced from a single sample in a study of metastatic and nonmetastatic thyroid tumors. Every patient was untreated before thyroid surgery. TCRdb re-processed the PCR reads through MiXCR. The sample holds more than 65,000 clones, about 14% seen once. Sequenced material: blood. The receptor set was obtained from a male donor with papillary thyroid cancer or a benign thyroid nodule (not recorded which). Some clones in this sample may be carry-over from other donors' samples.

This clone was detected many times. The chain combines TRBV11-2 with TRBJ1-1; no clear D gene. Trimming pared 5 bases from V and 3 bases from J, leaving 10 bases between. The CDR3 runs 13 residues. Germline lookup yields CDR1 SGHAT and CDR2 FQNNGV. Here the CDR3 reads CASSMAQYTEAFF. The CDR3 nucleotides read TGTGCCAGCAGCATGGCCCAATACACTGAAGCTTTCTTT.

The chain combines TRBV5-1 with TRBJ1-1, with D unresolved. Trimming shortened V by 0 bases and J by 0 bases, and 9 bases separated the two germline ends. The CDR3 spans 15 residues. The germline gives CDR1 SGHRS, CDR2 YFSETQ. The CDR3 reads CASSLAECLNTEAFF. DNA of the CDR3: TGCGCCAGCAGCTTGGCGGAGTGTTTGAACACTGAAGCTTTCTTT.

This clone occurred once. The CDR3 loop reads CSAVLAGGRAYEQYF. The CDR3, as DNA: TGCAGTGCTGTCCTAGCGGGAGGAAGAGCCTACGAGCAGTACTTC. V usage is TRBV20-1 and J usage is TRBJ2-7; 11 bases match TRBD2. J gave up 2 bases and V 5 bases, and 8 bases lay outside the gene matches. Germline CDR1 DFQATT, CDR2 SNEGSKA (reference sequence). The CDR3 runs 15 residues.

This clone has a handful of counts. V is TRBV10-1 and J is TRBJ1-2; no firm D call. The V end lost 2 bases, the J end lost 10 bases, and 14 bases lay between the germline ends. The CDR3 has 13 residues. Per germline, CDR1 WNHNN and CDR2 SYGVQD (reference sequence). CDR3 amino acids: CASSENPSNVYTF. The CDR3 DNA reads as TGCGCCAGCAGTGAGAATCCCAGTAATGTCTACACCTTC.

This clone was counted ten times or more. The gene calls are TRBV13 and TRBJ2-7; no clear D. Germline V CDR1 and CDR2: PRHDT, FYEKMQ (reference sequence). Trimming removed 5 bases from V and 2 bases from J, with 7 bases in between. The CDR3 sequence is 12 residues long. CDR3 nucleotide sequence: TGTGCCAGCAGCCTCTACCCCTACGAGCAGTACTTC. Translated, it gives CASSLYPYEQYF.

This clone showed up many times. This may arise from a read error, as a much more abundant clone is one base away. The chain uses TRBV5-1 and TRBJ2-7; 9 nucleotides match TRBD2. This CDR3 is 15 amino acids long. CDR1 is SGHRS and CDR2 is YFSETQ in the germline V gene. The CDR3 loop is CASSIQAGGLYERYF. The CDR3 DNA sequence: TGCGCCAGCAGCATACAAGCGGGAGGCCTCTACGAGCGGTACTTC.

The rearrangement joins TRBV18 to TRBJ2-7; tentatively, D is TRBD1 or TRBD2 (6 bases each). Germline V gene sequence: CDR1 KGHSH, CDR2 LQKENI. There are 15 residues in the CDR3. V lost 6 bases, J lost 4 bases, and 19 bases lay in between. CDR3 nucleotides: TGTGCCAGCTCGTGGTACGGGGGCTCCCTTTACGAGCAGTACTTC. This encodes CASSWYGGSLYEQYF.

This clone was observed at least ten times. The chain couples TRBV20-1 to TRBJ1-2; D uncertain. The V gene lost 0 bases and the J gene lost 8 bases, with 25 bases spanning the gap. Germline CDR1 reads DFQATT; CDR2 reads SNEGSKA (reference sequence). The CDR3 is made up of 17 amino acids. The CDR3 is CSARDHGSPGIRGGYTF. The CDR3 bases are TGCAGTGCTAGAGATCACGGTAGTCCCGGGATCAGAGGGGGCTACACCTTC.

This clone was seen at least ten times. The rearrangement joins TRBV29-1 to TRBJ2-7; D may be TRBD1 (5 bases). Trimming took off 3 bases at V and 3 bases at J, with 15 bases between the two ends. This CDR3 has 14 residues. Germline V gives CDR1 SQVTM, CDR2 ANQGSEA. DNA for the CDR3: TGCAGCGTTGAGTATGAGACAGAGCGCTACGAGCAGTACTTC. Translation: CSVEYETERYEQYF.

This clone was counted a few times. The chain joins TRBV19 to TRBJ1-5, with D perhaps matching TRBD1 (5 bases). The V end lost 5 bases, the J end lost 7 bases, and 12 bases lay between the germline ends. This CDR3 is built from 13 residues. Looked up from germline, CDR1 is LNHDA and CDR2 is SQIVND (reference sequence). CDR3: CASSFREGQPQHF. The CDR3 bases are TGTGCCAGTAGTTTCAGGGAAGGACAGCCCCAGCATTTT.

This clone has ten or more counts. The genes are TRBV20-1 and TRBJ1-5; no firm D call. This CDR3 contains 13 residues. V was cut by 3 bases and J by 8 bases, with 14 bases left in between. Looked up from germline, CDR1 is DFQATT and CDR2 is SNEGSKA (reference sequence). The CDR3 nucleotides read TGCAGTGCTAGCGTTTCAACTGGGGAGCCCCAGCATTTT. Translated: CSASVSTGEPQHF.

This clone occurred many times. A junction end diverges from the germline sequence, so it may reflect a read error. The rearrangement links TRBV30 to TRBJ2-1; no firm D call. CDR1 is GTSNPN, CDR2 SVGIG, per germline (reference sequence). The CDR3 runs to 11 residues. CDR3 bases: TGTGCCTGGAGCAAGGGAACTGAGCAGCTCTTC. Its translation: CAWSKGTEQLF.

This clone was recorded many times. This could be a read error, since a much larger clone is one nucleotide away. Other nucleotide sequences from this sample produce the same CDR3. The gene calls are TRBV27 and TRBJ1-2; 7 positions agree with TRBD1. CDR3 size: 14 residues. Germline lookup yields CDR1 MNHEY and CDR2 SMNVEV (reference sequence). Trimming took 3 bases from V and 5 from J; bases not matched to a gene: 6. CDR3 coding DNA: TGTGCCAGCAGTTTTAGGCGACAGGGTTATGGCTACACCTTC. It yields the protein CASSFRRQGYGYTF.

This clone was observed a handful of times. Other DNA sequences in this specimen translate into the identical CDR3. This rearrangement joins TRBV12-3 or TRBV12-4 to TRBJ1-1; D remains ambiguous. This CDR3 is 14 amino acids long. V gave up 1 base and J gave up 11 bases, with 17 bases separating them. Here the CDR3 reads CASSLGQANTEAFF. DNA of the CDR3: TGTGCCAGCAGTTTAGGGCAGGCTAACACCGAGGCTTTCTTT.

In its sample, this clone was seen many times. The chain combines TRBV19 with TRBJ1-6, with 7 bases fitting TRBD1. In germline, CDR1 is LNHDA, CDR2 SQIVND (reference sequence). V shed 5 bases and J 7 bases; nucleotides not matched to a gene: 8. The CDR3 sequence is 15 residues long. CDR3 DNA: TGTGCCAGTAGTGAACCGGACAGGAAAAATTCACCCCTCCACTTT. Encoded protein: CASSEPDRKNSPLHF.

This clone was counted between two and nine times. The gene calls are TRBV28 and TRBJ2-7; D perhaps matches TRBD1 (6 bases). There are 14 residues in the CDR3. The V end was cut by 6 bases, the J end by 2 bases, with 14 bases between. Per germline, CDR1 MDHEN and CDR2 SYDVKM. The CDR3 nucleotides are TGTGCCAGCAGGGACCACAGGGTGCCCTACGAGCAGTACTTC. Its protein product is CASRDHRVPYEQYF.

This clone was observed many times. The gene calls are TRBV28 and TRBJ2-7; D gene unclear. CDR1 and CDR2 (germline): MDHEN, SYDVKM. The V end lost 2 bases, the J end lost 4 bases, and 6 bases lay between the germline ends. The CDR3 sequence is 12 residues long. CDR3 amino acids: CASSLNGYEQYV. In nucleotides, the CDR3 is TGTGCCAGCAGTTTAAACGGATACGAGCAGTACGTC.

This clone appeared many times. The chain recombines TRBV18 with TRBJ1-2; D ambiguous. The CDR3 contains 13 residues. Trimming shortened V by 1 base and J by 2 bases, and 5 bases separated the two germline ends. In germline, CDR1 is KGHSH, CDR2 LQKENI. The CDR3 spells CASSPQGNYGYTF. The CDR3 nucleotides read TGTGCCAGCTCACCACAGGGAAACTATGGCTACACCTTC.

The table lists this clone with a few counts. One junction end does not reproduce the germline sequence, and a read error may be involved. The gene calls are TRBV27 and TRBJ2-2, with D perhaps TRBD2 (5 bases). The length of the CDR3 is 16 residues. CDR1 and CDR2 from the germline V gene are MNHEY and SMNVEV (reference sequence). CDR3 protein: CASSFLVPAGTAELFF. The DNA of the CDR3 is TGTGCCAGCAGTTTCTTGGTCCCGGCGGGCACCGCGGAGCTGTTTTTT.

This clone was counted ten times or more. CDR3 DNA sequence: TGTGCCAGCAGCCTAAGGACAGGGTTGTCTAACGAGCAGTACGTC. This codes for CASSLRTGLSNEQYV. V usage is TRBV7-2 and J usage is TRBJ2-7, with 8 positions matching TRBD1. Germline CDR1 SGHTA, CDR2 FQGNSA. J lost 5 bases, V lost 5 bases, and 11 bases had no gene match. CDR3 length: 15 amino acids.

Worth noting for this clone: This may come from a read error, since a much larger clone is one base off. The genes are TRBV3-1 and TRBJ2-5, with D unresolved. Germline loops: CDR1 LGHDT, CDR2 YNNKEL (reference sequence). Trimming removed 3 bases from V and 8 bases from J, with 13 bases in between. The CDR3 has 13 amino acids. The CDR3 DNA is TGTGCCAGCAGCCACGTTGAGGATCATACCCAGTACTTC. Its protein is CASSHVEDHTQYF.